The 4 T cell receptor beta chains presented below share a single source sample, sequenced in a study of OX40 agonist ivuxolimab in advanced cancers. Sequencing was performed with immunoSEQ multiplex PCR; in TCRdb, only in-frame clones are kept and a portion is missing. The sample has tens of thousands of clones, over 70% seen once. The sequenced sample was CD4+ or CD8+ T cells sorted from blood, obtained in a trial of the OX40 agonist ivuxolimab. The receptors come from an adult with an advanced solid tumor such as melanoma, head and neck, liver or kidney cancer.

This sequence joins TRBV7-9 and TRBJ2-1; D might be TRBD1 (6 bases). The CDR3 extends over 13 amino acids. The germline V gene encodes CDR1 SEHNR and CDR2 FQNEAQ (reference sequence). The V end lost 5 bases, the J end lost 6 bases, and 11 bases lay between the germline ends. The CDR3 nucleotides are TGTGCCAGCAGCAAAGGACAGTTCAATGAGCAGTTCTTC. Amino acid sequence: CASSKGQFNEQFF.

The chain employs TRBV7-9 and TRBJ2-7, with unresolved D. The CDR3 contains 12 residues. V was shortened by 1 base and J by 7 bases, with 8 bases between the two germline ends. Germline-derived CDR1 and CDR2 are SEHNR and FQNEAQ (reference sequence). In DNA, the CDR3 is TGTGCCAGCAGCTTAGAAAGGCAGGAGCAGTACTTC. This translates into CASSLERQEQYF.

This clone occurred a few times. The chain has TRBV20-1 and TRBJ1-2; unclear D gene. V was shortened by 6 bases and J by 9 bases, with 14 bases between the two germline ends. The CDR3 has 11 amino acids. In germline, CDR1 is DFQATT, CDR2 SNEGSKA (reference sequence). Here the CDR3 reads CSAHKRNRYTF. Written as DNA, the CDR3 is TGCAGTGCCCATAAGAGGAACCGCTACACCTTC.

J is TRBJ2-1 and V is TRBV15; TRBD2 agrees at 7 bases. The V gene's germline CDR1 is LNHNV and CDR2 YYDKDF (reference sequence). After removal of 5 bases from V and 9 bases from J, the junction contained 4 bases not matched to a gene. The CDR3 is 12 amino acids. For the CDR3, the DNA is TGTGCCACCAGCGTGGGGGGGGGTGAGCAGTTCTTC. The encoded protein is CATSVGGGEQFF.